A single count supports the clone carrying this TCR beta chain. Method: immunoSEQ multiplex PCR; TCRdb's copy keeps in-frame clones and lacks some. In the table there are 15,000 to 20,000 clones, about 86% of which are singletons. This record belongs to a study of ipilimumab plus nivolumab after autologous stem cell transplantation. The CDR3 has 16 amino acids. Trimming shortened V by 5 bases and J by 6 bases, and 20 bases separated the two germline ends. The V gene's germline CDR1 is MNHEY and CDR2 SMNVEV (reference sequence). Patients received nivolumab 3 mg/kg at weeks 1, 4, 7, 10, then fortnightly to week 26.

This specimen was PBMCs, taken in a trial of ipilimumab plus nivolumab as post-transplant consolidation. The receptor was derived from a male donor with diffuse large B-cell lymphoma. The chain couples TRBV27 to TRBJ2-1; no clear D. DNA for the CDR3: TGTGCCAGCAGTCCCGAGGCACCTAGAATCTTCAATGAGCAGTTCTTC. Protein sequence: CASSPEAPRIFNEQFF.